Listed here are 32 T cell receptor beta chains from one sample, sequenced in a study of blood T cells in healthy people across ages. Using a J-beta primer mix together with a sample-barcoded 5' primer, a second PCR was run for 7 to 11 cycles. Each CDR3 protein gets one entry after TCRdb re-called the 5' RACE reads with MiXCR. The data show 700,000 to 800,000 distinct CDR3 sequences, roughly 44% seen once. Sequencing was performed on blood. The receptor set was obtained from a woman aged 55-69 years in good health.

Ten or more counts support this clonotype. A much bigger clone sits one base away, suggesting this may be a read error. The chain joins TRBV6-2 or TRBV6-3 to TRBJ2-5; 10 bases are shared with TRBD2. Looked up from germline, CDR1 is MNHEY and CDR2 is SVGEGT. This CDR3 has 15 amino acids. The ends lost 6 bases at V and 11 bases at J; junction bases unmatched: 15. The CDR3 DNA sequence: TGTGCCAGCAGGGCCTCTAGCGGGAGAAACAATGAGCAGTACTTC. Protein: CASRASSGRNNEQYF.

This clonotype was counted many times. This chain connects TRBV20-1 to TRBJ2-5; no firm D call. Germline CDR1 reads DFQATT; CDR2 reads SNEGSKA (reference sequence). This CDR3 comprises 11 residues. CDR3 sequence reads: CSAHNQETQYF. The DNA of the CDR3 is TGCAGCGCTCATAACCAAGAGACCCAGTACTTC.

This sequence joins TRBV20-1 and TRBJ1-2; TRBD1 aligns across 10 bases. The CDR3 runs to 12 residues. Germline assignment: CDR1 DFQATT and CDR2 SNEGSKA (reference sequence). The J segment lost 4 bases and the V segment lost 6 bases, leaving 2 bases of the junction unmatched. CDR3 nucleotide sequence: TGCAGTGCGACAGGGGGCAGCTATGGCTACACCTTC. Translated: CSATGGSYGYTF.

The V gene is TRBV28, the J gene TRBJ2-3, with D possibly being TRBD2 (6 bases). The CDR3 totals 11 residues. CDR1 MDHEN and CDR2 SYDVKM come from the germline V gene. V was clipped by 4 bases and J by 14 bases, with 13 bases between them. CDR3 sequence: CASSSSTRGYF. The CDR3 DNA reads TGTGCCAGCAGTTCCTCGACTAGGGGGTATTTT. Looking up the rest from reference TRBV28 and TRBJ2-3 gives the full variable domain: DVKVTQSSRYLVKRTGEKVFLECVQDMDHENMFWYRQDPGLGLRLIYFSYDVKMKEKGDIPEGYSVSREKKERFSLILESASTNQTSMYLCASSSSTRGYFGPGTRLTVL.

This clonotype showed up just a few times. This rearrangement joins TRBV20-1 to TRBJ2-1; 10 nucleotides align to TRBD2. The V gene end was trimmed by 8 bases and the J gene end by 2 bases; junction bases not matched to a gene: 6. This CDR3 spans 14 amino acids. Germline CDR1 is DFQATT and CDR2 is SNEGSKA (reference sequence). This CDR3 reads CSQEAGGTYNEQFF. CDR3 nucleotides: TGCAGTCAGGAAGCGGGAGGGACCTACAATGAGCAGTTCTTC.

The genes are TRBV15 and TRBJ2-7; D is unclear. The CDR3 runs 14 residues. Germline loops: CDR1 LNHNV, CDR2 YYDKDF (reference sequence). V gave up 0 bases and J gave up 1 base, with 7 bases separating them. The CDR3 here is CATSREVASYEQYF. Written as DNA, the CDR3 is TGTGCCACCAGCAGAGAGGTGGCTTCCTACGAGCAGTACTTC.

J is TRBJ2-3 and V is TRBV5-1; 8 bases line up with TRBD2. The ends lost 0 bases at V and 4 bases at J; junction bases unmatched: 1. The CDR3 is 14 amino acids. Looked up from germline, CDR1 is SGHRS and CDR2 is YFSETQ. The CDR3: CASSLDGRADTQYF. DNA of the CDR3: TGCGCCAGCAGCTTGGACGGGAGGGCAGATACGCAGTATTTT.

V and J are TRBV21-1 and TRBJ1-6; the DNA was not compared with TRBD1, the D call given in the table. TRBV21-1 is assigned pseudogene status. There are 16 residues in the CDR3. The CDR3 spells CASSNGTGVGNSPLHF. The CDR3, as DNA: TGTGCCAGCAGCAACGGGACAGGGGTCGGAAATTCACCCCTCCACTTT.

In nucleotides, the CDR3 is TGCAGTGCGCCACAGGACAGGGGGGTTACAGATACGCAGTATTTT. Amino acids: CSAPQDRGVTDTQYF. The genes are TRBV20-1 and TRBJ2-3; TRBD1 agrees at 10 bases. The CDR3 runs to 15 residues. Germline CDR1 is DFQATT and CDR2 is SNEGSKA (reference sequence). After removal of 6 bases from V and 3 bases from J, the junction contained 9 bases not matched to a gene.

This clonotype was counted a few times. The CDR3 region has the DNA TGTGCCAGCAGCTTAGTGTTTAGGGATACGCAGTATTTT. Encoded protein: CASSLVFRDTQYF. The rearrangement uses TRBV11-2 and TRBJ2-3; D gene uncertain. The CDR3 is 13 residues long. Germline V gives CDR1 SGHAT, CDR2 FQNNGV. Trimming stripped 1 base from V and 6 bases from J, with 8 bases between.

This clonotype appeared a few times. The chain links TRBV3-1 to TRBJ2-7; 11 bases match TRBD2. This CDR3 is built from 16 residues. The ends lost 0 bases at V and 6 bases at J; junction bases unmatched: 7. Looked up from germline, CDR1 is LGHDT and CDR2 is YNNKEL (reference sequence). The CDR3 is CASSQERLAGPSEQYF. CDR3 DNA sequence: TGTGCCAGCAGCCAAGAAAGACTAGCGGGGCCCTCCGAGCAGTACTTC.

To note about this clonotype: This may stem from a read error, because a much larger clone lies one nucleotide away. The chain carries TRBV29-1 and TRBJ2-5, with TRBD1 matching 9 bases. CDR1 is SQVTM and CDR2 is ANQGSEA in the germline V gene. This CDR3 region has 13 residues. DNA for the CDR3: TGCAGCGTCGGACAGGGGTACCAAGAGGCCCAGTACTTC. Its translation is CSVGQGYQEAQYF.

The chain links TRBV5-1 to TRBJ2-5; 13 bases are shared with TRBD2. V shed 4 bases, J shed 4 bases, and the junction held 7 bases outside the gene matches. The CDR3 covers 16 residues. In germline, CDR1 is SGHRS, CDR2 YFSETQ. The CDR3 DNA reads TGCGCCAGCAGCCAATCAACTAGCGGGGGGGTAGAGACCCAGTACTTC. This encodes CASSQSTSGGVETQYF.

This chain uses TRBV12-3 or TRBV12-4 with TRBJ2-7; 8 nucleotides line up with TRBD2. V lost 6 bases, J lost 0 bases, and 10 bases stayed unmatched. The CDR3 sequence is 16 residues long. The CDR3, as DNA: TGTGCCAGCAGCAACCTTCTAGCGGGCCGCTCCTACGAGCAGTACTTC. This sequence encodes CASSNLLAGRSYEQYF.

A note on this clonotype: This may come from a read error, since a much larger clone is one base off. The CDR3 DNA is TGTGCCAGCAGTGATAATTTGTTAGGAGGGCCCGACCAAGAGACCCGGTACTTC. The encoded protein is CASSDNLLGGPDQETRYF. V gene TRBV25-1 combines with J gene TRBJ2-5, with TRBD2 as a possible D gene (6 bases). Per germline, CDR1 MGHDK and CDR2 SYGVNS. This CDR3 has 18 residues.

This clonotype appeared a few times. Here the CDR3 reads CASSVGSEVNTEAFF. The DNA of the CDR3 is TGTGCCAGCAGCGTAGGTAGTGAGGTGAACACTGAAGCTTTCTTT. This chain links TRBV9 with TRBJ1-1; D is unclear. Germline CDR1 reads SGDLS; CDR2 reads YYNGEE. V was clipped by 0 bases and J by 0 bases, with 9 bases between them. The CDR3 has 15 amino acids.

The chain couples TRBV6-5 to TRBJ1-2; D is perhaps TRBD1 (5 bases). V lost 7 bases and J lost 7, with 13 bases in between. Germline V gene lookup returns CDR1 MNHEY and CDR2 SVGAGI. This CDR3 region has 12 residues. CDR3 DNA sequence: TGTGCCAGCACGCGGGGGATCGCTGGCTACACCTTC. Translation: CASTRGIAGYTF.

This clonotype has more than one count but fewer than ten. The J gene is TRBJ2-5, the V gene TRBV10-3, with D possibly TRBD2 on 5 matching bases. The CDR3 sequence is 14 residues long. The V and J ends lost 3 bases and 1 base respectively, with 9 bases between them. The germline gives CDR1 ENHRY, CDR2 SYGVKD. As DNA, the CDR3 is TGTGCCATCAGTGATGGGCGGGCCCAAGAGACCCAGTACTTC. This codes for CAISDGRAQETQYF.

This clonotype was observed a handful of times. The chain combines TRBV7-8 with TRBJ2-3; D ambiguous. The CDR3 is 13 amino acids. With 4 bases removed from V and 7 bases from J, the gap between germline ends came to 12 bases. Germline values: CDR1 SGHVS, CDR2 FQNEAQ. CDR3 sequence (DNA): TGTGCCAGCAGCTCCTATAGCCCGAATACGCAGTATTTT. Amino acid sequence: CASSSYSPNTQYF.

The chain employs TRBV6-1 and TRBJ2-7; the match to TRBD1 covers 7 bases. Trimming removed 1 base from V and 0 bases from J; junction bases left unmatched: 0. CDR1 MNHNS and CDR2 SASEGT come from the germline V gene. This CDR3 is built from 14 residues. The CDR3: CASSEGDSSYEQYF. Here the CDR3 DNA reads TGTGCCAGCAGTGAAGGGGACAGCTCCTACGAGCAGTACTTC.

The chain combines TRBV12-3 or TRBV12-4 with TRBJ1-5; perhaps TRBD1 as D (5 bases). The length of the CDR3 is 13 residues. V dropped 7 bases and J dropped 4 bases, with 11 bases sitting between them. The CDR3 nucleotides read TGTGCCAGCATGGGACTAGGAAATCAGCCCCAGCATTTT. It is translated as CASMGLGNQPQHF.

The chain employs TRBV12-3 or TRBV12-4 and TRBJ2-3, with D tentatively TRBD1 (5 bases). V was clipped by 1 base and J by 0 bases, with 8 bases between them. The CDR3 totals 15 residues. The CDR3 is CASSLGDSSTDTQYF. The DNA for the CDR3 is TGTGCCAGCAGTTTAGGTGACAGTAGCACAGATACGCAGTATTTT.

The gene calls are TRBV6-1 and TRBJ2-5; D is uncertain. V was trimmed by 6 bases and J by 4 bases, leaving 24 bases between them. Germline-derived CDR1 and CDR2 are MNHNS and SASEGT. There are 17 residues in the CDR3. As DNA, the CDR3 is TGTGCCAGCAGGAGCTCCACCGGGCCTCTTTCTGGAGAGACCCAGTACTTC. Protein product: CASRSSTGPLSGETQYF.

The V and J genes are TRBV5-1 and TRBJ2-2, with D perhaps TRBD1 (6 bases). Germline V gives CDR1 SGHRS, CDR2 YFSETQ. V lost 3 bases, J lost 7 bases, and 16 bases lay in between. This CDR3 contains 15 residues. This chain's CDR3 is CASSSNTGSNGELFF. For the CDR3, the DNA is TGCGCCAGCAGCTCCAATACAGGGTCGAACGGGGAGCTGTTTTTT.

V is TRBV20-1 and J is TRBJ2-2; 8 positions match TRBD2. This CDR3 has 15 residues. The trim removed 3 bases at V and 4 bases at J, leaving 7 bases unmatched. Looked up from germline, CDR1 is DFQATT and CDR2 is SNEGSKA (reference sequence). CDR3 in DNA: TGCAGTGCTAGTCCGGGGGGGCCGGGCACCGGGGAGCTGTTTTTT. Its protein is CSASPGGPGTGELFF.

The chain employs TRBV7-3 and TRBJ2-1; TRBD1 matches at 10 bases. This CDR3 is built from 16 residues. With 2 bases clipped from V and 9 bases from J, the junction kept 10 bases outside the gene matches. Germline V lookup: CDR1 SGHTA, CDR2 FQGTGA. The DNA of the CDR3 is TGTGCCAGCAGCTTAGGGACAGGGGAAAGTAACAGTGAGCAGTTCTTC. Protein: CASSLGTGESNSEQFF.

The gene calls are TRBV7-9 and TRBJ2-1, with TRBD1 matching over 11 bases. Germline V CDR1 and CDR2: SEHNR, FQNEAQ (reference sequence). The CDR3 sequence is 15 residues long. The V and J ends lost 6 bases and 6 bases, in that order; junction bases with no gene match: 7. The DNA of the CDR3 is TGTGCCAGCAGAGGTGGGACAGGGGGAGTCAATGAGCAGTTCTTC. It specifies CASRGGTGGVNEQFF.

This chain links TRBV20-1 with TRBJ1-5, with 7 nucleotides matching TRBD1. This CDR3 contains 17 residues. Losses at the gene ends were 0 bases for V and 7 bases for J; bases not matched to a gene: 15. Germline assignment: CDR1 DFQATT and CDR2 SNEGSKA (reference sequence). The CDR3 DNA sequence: TGCAGTGCTAGAGAAAACCAATTACAGGGGTTGGGGCAGCCCCAGCATTTT. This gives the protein CSARENQLQGLGQPQHF.

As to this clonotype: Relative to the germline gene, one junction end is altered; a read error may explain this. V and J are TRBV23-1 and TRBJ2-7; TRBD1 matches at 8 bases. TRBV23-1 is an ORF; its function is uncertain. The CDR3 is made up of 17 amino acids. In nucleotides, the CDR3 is TGCGCCAGCTGTCAATCGCGTTATGACAGGGGCTCCTACGAGCAGTACTTC. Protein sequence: CASCQSRYDRGSYEQYF.

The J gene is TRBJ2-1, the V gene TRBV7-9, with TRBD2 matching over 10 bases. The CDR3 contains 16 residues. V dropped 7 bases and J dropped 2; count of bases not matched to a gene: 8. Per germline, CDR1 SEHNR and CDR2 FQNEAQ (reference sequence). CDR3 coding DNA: TGTGCCAGCACGGACCTAGCGGGAGAAACCTACAATGAGCAGTTCTTC. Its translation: CASTDLAGETYNEQFF. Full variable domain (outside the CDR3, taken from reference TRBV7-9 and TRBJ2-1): DTGVSQNPRHKITKRGQNVTFRCDPISEHNRLYWYRQTLGQGPEFLTYFQNEAQLEKSRLLSDRFSAERPKGSFSTLEIQRTEQGDSAMYLCASTDLAGETYNEQFFGPGTRLTVL.

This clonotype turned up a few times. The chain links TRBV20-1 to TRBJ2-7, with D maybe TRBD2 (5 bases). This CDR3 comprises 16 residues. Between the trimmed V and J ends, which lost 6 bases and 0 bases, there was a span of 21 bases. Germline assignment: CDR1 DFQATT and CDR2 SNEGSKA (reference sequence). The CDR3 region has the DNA TGCAGTGCAACCCCATCCCGCGGGCTCAACTCCTACGAGCAGTACTTC. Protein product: CSATPSRGLNSYEQYF.

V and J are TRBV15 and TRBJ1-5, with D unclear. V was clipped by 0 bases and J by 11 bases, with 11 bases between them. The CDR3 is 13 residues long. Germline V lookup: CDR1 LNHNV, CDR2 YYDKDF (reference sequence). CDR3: CATSRDLVGSQHF. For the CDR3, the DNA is TGTGCCACCAGCAGAGATCTGGTAGGCTCCCAGCATTTT.